This TCR beta chain was captured by sequencing in a study of blood T cell repertoires in COVID-19. Study-wide background: Researchers got acute and convalescent COVID-19 samples from the United States, Italy and Spain. PBMCs, B-cell-depleted T cells, or T cells provided the cDNA or gDNA that made up the material.

Germline V lookup: CDR1 MNHGY, CDR2 SAAAGT. V gave up 6 bases and J gave up 2 bases, with 19 bases separating them. This CDR3 contains 17 residues. Source study methods: Nucleated cell number was recorded as an estimate derived from reference gene primer amplification. Sequencing was performed with immunoSEQ multiplex PCR; in TCRdb, only in-frame clones are kept and a portion is missing. V, J and clone size were drawn from that table, and D and trimming were deduced from the DNA. Of roughly 280,000 clones listed, around 90% were seen once; the top ten hold 2% to 2.5%. The receptor was derived from a man aged 50-59 years with acute or convalescent COVID-19. The source material was peripheral blood. This sequence joins TRBV6-8 and TRBJ1-4, with a possible D match to TRBD1 (5 bases). The CDR3 region is CASSRTSRGSTNEKLFF. In nucleotides, the CDR3 is TGTGCCAGCAGCCGGACCTCAAGGGGCTCTACTAATGAAAAACTGTTTTTT.